This is a list of T cell receptor beta chains from one sample in a study of blood T cell repertoires in COVID-19. Sequencing was performed with immunoSEQ multiplex PCR; in TCRdb, only in-frame clones are kept and a portion is missing. Found here are tens of thousands of clones, around 88% of them singletons; the top ten hold about 7.6%. The specimen was peripheral blood. Receptors originate from a woman aged 70-85 years with acute or convalescent COVID-19. Each CDR3 is given without its conserved first and last residue. Where a row states a size, it is once, few, many or the class of an expanded clone; other rows omit it.

TRBV24-1	11	TRBJ2-7	.	ATSDPQGYEQY
TRBV7-6	15	TRBJ1-1	once	ASSLGATGTGITEAF
TRBV6-2/TRBV6-3	12	TRBJ2-5	.	ASSDGGGFETQY
TRBV5-1	13	TRBJ2-1	.	ASSTGTTGNNEQF
TRBV11-2	12	TRBJ2-1	.	ASSLDTGIDEQF
TRBV19	14	TRBJ1-5	.	ASSGAGGYSNQPQH
TRBV7-9	12	TRBJ1-6	few	ASSFLQDNSPLH
TRBV5-1	15	TRBJ2-2	.	ASSLHPGTDSPGELF
TRBV15	13	TRBJ2-3	once	ATSRDSGSRDTQY
TRBV7-9	12	TRBJ2-7	once	ATLTSGPSYEQY
TRBV29-1	11	TRBJ1-1	few	SAGDSRNTEAF
TRBV7-6	14	TRBJ2-2	.	ASSLTYRSNTGELF
TRBV9	12	TRBJ1-6	.	ASSSAGRSSPLH
TRBV9	13	TRBJ1-3	.	ASSARQGSGNTIY
TRBV7-9	13	TRBJ1-2	.	ASSLMVSAGGGPT
TRBV28	12	TRBJ1-5	few	ASSLLGRYQPQH
TRBV7-8	17	TRBJ1-6	.	ASSSRALQGSSYNSPLH
TRBV19	13	TRBJ2-1	.	ASKIDSSLQGEQF
TRBV5-4	12	TRBJ2-7	.	ASSLTRVSYEQY
TRBV24-1	12	TRBJ2-4	.	ATSDQKRFNIQY
TRBV19	14	TRBJ1-5	few	ASTTGTGRFNQPQH
TRBV10-2	11	TRBJ2-7	.	ASSDRGAYEQY
TRBV27	16	TRBJ1-1	once	ASSLGQGIGVGNTEAF